What follows are 2 T cell receptor beta chains derived from one specimen sequenced in a study of T cell responses to AZD1222 COVID-19 vaccine (dated by TCRdb to about 2021). The time point label here, explained by the study, means: about 28 days (+/-7) after the second vaccine dose. The library was made by the immunoSEQ multiplex PCR assay. Here the immuneACCESS table is served through TCRdb, limited to in-frame sequences with V and J called. Missing clones are a known gap in these copies; in checked studies unresolved V genes cover under half, and the rest lacks a known reason. A total of fewer than 150,000 clones appear in this sample, around 90% of them only once. More than 5.5% of the sample belongs to the ten largest clones. The source was peripheral blood, collected 28 days after the second AZD1222 dose. These receptors were collected from an adult who received the AZD1222 COVID-19 vaccine.

This clone occurred once. The gene calls are TRBV21-1 and TRBJ1-6. TRBV21-1 is a recognized pseudogene. The CDR3 is 17 residues long. The CDR3 reads CASTPRAEQVRGSPLHF. Written as DNA, the CDR3 is TGTGCCAGCACCCCAAGGGCCGAACAAGTGAGGGGTTCACCCCTCCACTTT.

The chain recombines TRBV15 with TRBJ1-5; no reliable D call. There are 16 residues in the CDR3. Trimming left V 0 bases short and J 2 bases short, with 11 bases between. CDR1 and CDR2 (germline): LNHNV, YYDKDF (reference sequence). The CDR3 reads CATSRDFSTRNQPQHF. The CDR3 DNA follows: TGTGCCACCAGCAGAGACTTCTCCACTCGCAATCAGCCCCAGCATTTT.